This TCR beta chain is from a study of identical twins (dated by TCRdb to 2016 to 2017). The study in broad terms: The study deep-sequenced TCR alpha and beta repertoires from monozygotic twins, unrelated adults of various ages and cord blood to test whether fetal clonotypes persist. To rule out contamination, the twin experiments were replicated at different times with different library preparation protocols. Broad study findings and their caveats: In monozygotic twins, recombination models systematically underestimated out-of-frame TCR alpha sharing, but the models matched the sharing seen between unrelated individuals. Fewer insertions were carried by abundant cord blood beta clonotypes; a weaker similar trend was observed in young adult naive repertoires, while no such trend was observed in memory repertoires. Invariant T cells such as MAIT and iNKT could partly confound zero-insertion analyses, though diverse VJ usage argued against this for most clonotypes. Because the same donors could not be followed over many years, conclusions were based on cross-sectional statistical analysis. Compared with coincidental sharing between unrelated individuals, an excess of low generation-probability sequences was observed among out-of-frame TCR alpha sequences shared between twins. The excess sharing between twins in beta out-of-frame sequences was weaker because fewer shared sequences reduced the signal-to-noise ratio.

Regarding this clonotype: Its binding antigen is unknown. No quality values exist for individual bases; no much larger clone is one base distant.

Libraries were built with 5' RACE. Sequencing used an Illumina HiSeq 2000. A universal primer binding site was introduced by template switching, and a unique molecular identifier was present in the final cDNA, enabling accurate counting of TCR cDNA molecules. Specific primers in the conserved constant-segment region were used to synthesize first-strand cDNA for TCR alpha and beta chains. Each cDNA library was double barcoded, with a SMART-Mk sample barcode plus Illumina barcodes, to control for contamination. TruSeq adapter sequences along with Illumina sample barcodes were introduced in two successive PCR steps. TCR alpha and beta cDNA libraries were sequenced on the Illumina HiSeq platform with custom primers. Per the authors' processing: Unique molecular identifiers were extracted from raw reads with MiGEC, and CDR3 positions were determined with MiXCR. For each individual, recombination models were inferred using an EM algorithm with the repgenHMM and IGoR tools. Shared clonotype analysis was performed with the tcR package in R, normalizing sharing by the product of cloneset sizes. To study raw recombination free of thymic and clonal selection effects, out-of-frame nonproductive sequences were analyzed. The public reads were run again by TCRdb, first through fastp at Q25 and then through MiXCR, and only productive beta chains were kept. When rows share a CDR3 protein, they turn into one entry using the most common DNA and genes. It is TCRdb's table, rather than the study itself, that gives the V and J calls and clone size. The sample contains 500,000 to 650,000 distinct CDR3 sequences, roughly 7.1% of them found a single time. In total, the top ten clones hold roughly 1.5% of the sample.

The CDR3 covers 19 residues, taking in both the cysteine and the valine. Here the CDR3 DNA is all that survives: 57 bases in frame from base 1. CDR1 is given as SGHVT and CDR2 as SQSDAQ, both from the germline V gene. Germline trimming amounts to 4 bases on V and 5 bases on J, with 21 as the count of junction bases outside the gene matches. Every donor was a healthy Caucasian. The twin cohort comprised three pairs of female monozygotic twins, all aged about 18 to 29 years. Peripheral blood mononuclear cells were the source from which RNA for the TCR libraries was isolated. These same records also appear under a second study, on yellow fever vaccine responses in identical twins. That second report states: According to the authors, in identical twins the way T cells responded to vaccination appeared partly convergent and partly personalized. In identical twins, the study followed T cell clones that responded to the vaccine with precision.

The clonotype comes from a woman aged 18-29 years in good health. Input material: PBMCs. The V and J genes are TRBV7-4 and TRBJ2-7; 9 bases in the middle match TRBD1. The encoded CDR3 is CASSSPGDRVDEERNEQYV. The DNA sequence is as follows: TGTGCCAGCAGCTCCCCCGGGGACAGGGTAGACGAGGAGCGGAACGAGCAGTACGTC.